The 8 T cell receptor beta chains below were found in one sample sequenced in a study of OX40 agonist ivuxolimab in advanced cancers. The repertoire was sequenced with immunoSEQ multiplex PCR; TCRdb's copy has only in-frame clones and lacks some. The repertoire has around 56,000 clones, approximately 85% of them found once; the top ten carry over 8.5%. The specimen was CD4+ or CD8+ T cells sorted from blood, collected in a trial of the OX40 agonist ivuxolimab. Every receptor here comes from an adult with an advanced solid tumor such as melanoma, head and neck, liver or kidney cancer.

This clone is a singleton in its sample. The chain combines TRBV14 with TRBJ2-5; D is perhaps TRBD1 (6 bases). Germline assignment: CDR1 SGHDN and CDR2 FVKESK. There are 15 residues in the CDR3. The V end was cut by 6 bases, the J end by 2 bases, with 16 bases between. DNA of the CDR3: TGTGCCAGCAGTCGTTCCTGGACAGTACAAGAGACCCAGTACTTC. This gives the protein CASSRSWTVQETQYF.

The J gene is TRBJ2-5, the V gene TRBV16; the match to TRBD1 covers 8 bases. Germline V gene data show CDR1 as KGHSY and CDR2 as FQNENV. Germline trimming cut 3 bases from V and 2 bases from J; bases unmatched to any gene: 5. The CDR3 length is 15 residues. The CDR3 reads CASSQRDRGQETQYF. DNA for the CDR3: TGTGCCAGCAGCCAGCGAGACAGGGGTCAAGAGACCCAGTACTTC.

This clone was counted once. The chain couples TRBV4-1 to TRBJ2-7; D ambiguous. Germline CDR1 is MGHRA and CDR2 is YSYEKL. CDR3 size: 15 residues. The ends were cut back, 0 bases at V and 2 bases at J, with 11 bases in the middle. CDR3 amino acids: CASSQDPSTTYEQYV. CDR3 nucleotide sequence: TGCGCCAGCAGCCAAGACCCTTCGACAACCTACGAGCAGTACGTC.

The rearrangement links TRBV4-1 to TRBJ2-2; 9 nucleotides agree with TRBD1. Per the germline V gene, CDR1 is MGHRA and CDR2 is YSYEKL. V lost 3 bases, J lost 0 bases, and 5 bases stayed unmatched. The CDR3 has 17 amino acids. The CDR3 sequence is CASSHPGQGPNTGELFF. Written as DNA, the CDR3 is TGCGCCAGCAGCCACCCGGGACAGGGACCGAACACCGGGGAGCTGTTTTTT.

The rearrangement links TRBV27 to TRBJ2-3; 8 nucleotides line up with TRBD2. Looked up from germline, CDR1 is MNHEY and CDR2 is SMNVEV (reference sequence). The junction had 12 bases not matched to a gene; V was cut back by 8 bases and J by 5 bases. The CDR3 contains 15 residues. CDR3: CASGGLVNSGDTQYF. Written as DNA, the CDR3 is TGTGCCAGCGGGGGACTAGTTAATTCGGGAGATACGCAGTATTTT.

V and J are TRBV29-1 and TRBJ1-2, with 8 positions matching TRBD1. The CDR3 consists of 13 residues. Germline V gives CDR1 SQVTM, CDR2 ANQGSEA. V trimming: 6 bases; J trimming: 3 bases; junction bases outside the gene matches: 6. The CDR3: CSVEETGDYGYTF. CDR3 DNA sequence: TGCAGCGTCGAGGAGACAGGGGACTATGGCTACACCTTC.

V gene TRBV9 combines with J gene TRBJ1-3; weak D call: TRBD1 (5 bases). Trimming took 0 bases from V and 4 from J, leaving 8 bases between them. CDR3 length: 14 residues. The V gene's germline CDR1 is SGDLS and CDR2 YYNGEE. The CDR3 loop is CASSVAGAGNTIYF. The CDR3 nucleotides are TGTGCCAGCAGCGTAGCCGGGGCAGGAAACACCATATATTTT.

J is TRBJ2-5 and V is TRBV28; TRBD1 is a possible D gene (6 bases). The length of the CDR3 is 16 residues. Trimming pared 6 bases from V and 5 bases from J, leaving 22 bases between. Germline V CDR1 and CDR2: MDHEN, SYDVKM. CDR3 region: CASSATGTPGPETQYF. DNA for the CDR3: TGTGCCAGCAGCGCAACCGGGACACCCGGTCCGGAGACCCAGTACTTC.